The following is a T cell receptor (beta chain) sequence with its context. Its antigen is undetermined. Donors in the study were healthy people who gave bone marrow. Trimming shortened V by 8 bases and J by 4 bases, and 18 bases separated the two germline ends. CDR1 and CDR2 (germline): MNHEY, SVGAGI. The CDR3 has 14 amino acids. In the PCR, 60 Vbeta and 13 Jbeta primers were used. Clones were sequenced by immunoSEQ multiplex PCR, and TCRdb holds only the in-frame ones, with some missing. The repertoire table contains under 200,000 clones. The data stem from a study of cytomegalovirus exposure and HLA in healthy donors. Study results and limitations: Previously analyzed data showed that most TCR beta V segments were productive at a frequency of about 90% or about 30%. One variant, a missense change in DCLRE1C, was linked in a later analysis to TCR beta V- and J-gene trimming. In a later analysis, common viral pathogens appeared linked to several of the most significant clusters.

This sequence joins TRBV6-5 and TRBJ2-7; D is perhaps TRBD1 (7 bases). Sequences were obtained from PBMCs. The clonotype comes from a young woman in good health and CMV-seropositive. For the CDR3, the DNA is TGTGCCAGCTCCATCAGGGGGGACCTATACGAGCAGTACTTC. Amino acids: CASSIRGDLYEQYF.